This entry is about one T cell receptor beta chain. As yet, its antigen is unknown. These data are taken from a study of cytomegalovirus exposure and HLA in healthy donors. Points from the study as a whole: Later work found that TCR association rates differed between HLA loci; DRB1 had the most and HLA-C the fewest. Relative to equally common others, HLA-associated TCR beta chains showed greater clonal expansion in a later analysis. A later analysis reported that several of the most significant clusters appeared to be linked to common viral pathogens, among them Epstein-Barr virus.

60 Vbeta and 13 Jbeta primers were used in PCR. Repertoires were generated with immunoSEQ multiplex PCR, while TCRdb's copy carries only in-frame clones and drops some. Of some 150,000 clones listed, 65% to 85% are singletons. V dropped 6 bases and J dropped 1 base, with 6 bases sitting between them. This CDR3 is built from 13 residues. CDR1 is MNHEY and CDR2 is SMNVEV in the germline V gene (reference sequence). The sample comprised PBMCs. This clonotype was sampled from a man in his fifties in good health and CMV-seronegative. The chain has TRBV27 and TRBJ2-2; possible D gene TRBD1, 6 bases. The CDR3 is CASRGQNTGELFF. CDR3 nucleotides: TGTGCCAGCAGGGGACAGAACACCGGGGAGCTGTTTTTT.